These 25 T cell receptor beta chains originate from one sample sequenced in a study of blood T cell repertoires in COVID-19. The protocol was immunoSEQ multiplex PCR, while the TCRdb copy is restricted to in-frame clones and leaves out a portion. Altogether 130,000 to 150,000 clones are present, 88% being singletons, with the ten largest covering 1.5% to 2%. Sequenced sample: peripheral blood. The receptors come from a man in his 70s with acute or convalescent COVID-19.

V gene TRBV19 combines with J gene TRBJ1-6, with 7 positions matching TRBD1. The CDR3 totals 13 residues. With V trimmed by 8 bases and J by 4 bases, 2 bases remained unmatched. Per the germline V gene, CDR1 is LNHDA and CDR2 is SQIVND (reference sequence). The CDR3 reads CASGGQYNSPLHF. The CDR3 DNA is TGTGCCAGTGGGGGACAGTATAATTCACCCCTCCACTTT.

The CDR3 DNA reads TGTGCCAGCAGGGCAGGGGGCGGCTACACCTTC. Encoded protein: CASRAGGGYTF. The chain uses TRBV14 and TRBJ1-2; 8 bases fit TRBD1. Trimming took 6 bases from V and 8 from J; bases not matched to a gene: 2. This CDR3 has 11 amino acids. Looked up from germline, CDR1 is SGHDN and CDR2 is FVKESK. Variable domain in full (rest from reference TRBV14 and TRBJ1-2): EAGVTQFPSHSVIEKGQTVTLRCDPISGHDNLYWYRRVMGKEIKFLLHFVKESKQDESGMPNNRFLAERTGGTYSTLKVQPAELEDSGVYFCASRAGGGYTFGSGTRLTVV.

This sequence joins TRBV3-1 (or the pseudogene TRBV3-2) and TRBJ1-4; D unclear. This CDR3 is built from 14 residues. Germline V gene lookup returns CDR1 LGHDT and CDR2 YNNKEL (reference sequence). Deletions cut 3 bases from V and 0 bases from J, with 5 bases between. CDR3 sequence reads: CASSHGTTNEKLFF. In DNA form, the CDR3 reads TGTGCCAGCAGCCACGGGACAACTAATGAAAAACTGTTTTTT.

This clone appeared once. The rearrangement uses TRBV5-4 and TRBJ2-1; a weak D match, TRBD1 (6 bases). The germline CDR1 and CDR2 sequences are SGHNT and YYREEE (reference sequence). This CDR3 has 15 residues. V lost 4 bases, J lost 2 bases, and 13 bases lay in between. CDR3 nucleotide sequence: TGTGCCAGCAGCGCGAACGGACAGCCCTACAATGAGCAGTTCTTC. Encoded protein: CASSANGQPYNEQFF.

The chain uses TRBV7-2 and TRBJ2-7; weak D call: TRBD1 (6 bases). Germline V gives CDR1 SGHTA, CDR2 FQGNSA. The CDR3 loop spans 13 amino acids. V was pared by 4 bases and J by 5 bases, with 12 bases between. Written as DNA, the CDR3 is TGTGCCAGCAGCTCCCAGGGGCGGAACGAGCAGTACTTC. It translates to CASSSQGRNEQYF.

The rearrangement links TRBV6-5 to TRBJ2-7; 9 bases agree with TRBD2. V was clipped by 7 bases and J by 2 bases; unmatched bases: 6. Germline V gives CDR1 MNHEY, CDR2 SVGAGI. The CDR3 contains 14 residues. The CDR3 DNA is TGTGCCAGCAAGCCCCGCGGGAGGGCCTACGAGCAGTACTTC. Protein sequence: CASKPRGRAYEQYF.

The V call is TRBV28, the J call TRBJ2-5; TRBD1 aligns across 8 bases. This CDR3 has 15 amino acids. The trim removed 3 bases at V and 4 bases at J, leaving 7 bases unmatched. CDR1 and CDR2 from the germline V gene are MDHEN and SYDVKM. Written as DNA, the CDR3 is TGTGCCAGCAGTTTGGGCAGGGGGCGAAGAGAGACCCAGTACTTC. This codes for CASSLGRGRRETQYF.

The rearrangement uses TRBV7-8 and TRBJ1-3; 7 bases are a match to TRBD1. The ends lost 4 bases at V and 5 bases at J; junction bases unmatched: 8. The CDR3 sequence is 15 residues long. Germline values: CDR1 SGHVS, CDR2 FQNEAQ. The CDR3 DNA reads as TGTGCCAGCAGCTCTACCGGGACAGAAAGAAACACCATATATTTT. Translation: CASSSTGTERNTIYF.

V and J are TRBV11-2 and TRBJ2-7; tentatively, D is TRBD1 (6 bases). The germline V and J ends were trimmed by 6 bases and 4 bases, with 10 bases remaining between them. CDR1 SGHAT and CDR2 FQNNGV come from the germline V gene. This CDR3 is 12 amino acids long. The chain's CDR3 is CASRLTGYEQYF. CDR3 sequence (DNA): TGTGCCAGCAGACTGACAGGATACGAGCAGTACTTC.

The chain is built from TRBV3-1 (or the pseudogene TRBV3-2) and TRBJ1-1, with 8 bases identical to TRBD1. V gave up 6 bases and J gave up 4 bases; unmatched junction bases: 7. The CDR3 runs 14 residues. CDR1 LGHDT and CDR2 YNNKEL come from the germline V gene (reference sequence). This chain's CDR3 is CASRTDRATTEAFF. Written as DNA, the CDR3 is TGTGCCAGCAGAACGGACAGGGCAACCACTGAAGCTTTCTTT.

The CDR3 region is CASSLRWEHNEQFF. The CDR3 nucleotides are TGTGCCAGCAGCTTGAGGTGGGAGCACAATGAGCAGTTCTTC. This chain joins TRBV7-2 and TRBJ2-1, with a weak D call TRBD2 (5 bases). Deletions cut 3 bases from V and 5 bases from J, with 11 bases between. The CDR3 is 14 amino acids. Germline loops: CDR1 SGHTA, CDR2 FQGNSA.

The V and J genes are TRBV5-1 and TRBJ2-5; 8 bases align to TRBD2. In germline, CDR1 is SGHRS, CDR2 YFSETQ. J lost 2 bases, V lost 2 bases, and 5 bases had no gene match. The CDR3 consists of 15 residues. The CDR3 here is CASSLGSGIQETQYF. CDR3 in DNA: TGCGCCAGCAGCTTAGGTAGCGGGATTCAAGAGACCCAGTACTTC.

This sequence joins TRBV29-1 and TRBJ2-1; 14 bases fit TRBD2. The CDR3 contains 13 residues. The V gene end was trimmed by 6 bases and the J gene end by 6 bases; junction bases not matched to a gene: 1. Germline CDR1 SQVTM, CDR2 ANQGSEA. CDR3 loop: CSVGLAGVNEQFF. The CDR3 DNA is TGCAGCGTGGGACTAGCGGGAGTCAATGAGCAGTTCTTC.

In DNA form, the CDR3 reads TGTGCCAGCAGTTCTGACAGAAACACCGGGGAGCTGTTTTTT. This translates into CASSSDRNTGELFF. This chain uses TRBV6-5 with TRBJ2-2, with D tentatively TRBD1 (5 bases). In germline, CDR1 is MNHEY, CDR2 SVGAGI. V lost 4 bases and J 2 bases, leaving 8 bases between the germline ends. The CDR3 has 14 amino acids.

The chain carries TRBV11-3 and TRBJ2-1; TRBD2 aligns across 11 bases. V shed 1 base, J shed 7 bases, and the junction held 3 bases outside the gene matches. This CDR3 comprises 15 residues. Germline V CDR1 and CDR2: SGHNT, YENEEA. For the CDR3, the DNA is TGTGCCAGCAGCTTAGGTAGCGGGGGGGGTAATGAGCAGTTCTTC. Translated: CASSLGSGGGNEQFF.

The sample holds one count of this clone. The chain combines TRBV2 with TRBJ1-5, with TRBD1 identical over 8 bases. After removal of 7 bases from V and 4 bases from J, the junction contained 0 bases not matched to a gene. CDR1 and CDR2 from the germline V gene are SNHLY and FYNNEI. CDR3 length: 12 residues. The chain's CDR3 is CASNRGNQPQHF. Here the CDR3 DNA reads TGTGCCAGCAACAGGGGGAATCAGCCCCAGCATTTT.

The chain recombines TRBV6-5 with TRBJ1-2, with 10 bases lining up with TRBD1. The CDR3 length is 14 residues. Germline V lookup: CDR1 MNHEY, CDR2 SVGAGI. V shed 7 bases and J 6 bases; nucleotides not matched to a gene: 8. The DNA of the CDR3 is TGTGCCAGCACCACAGGACAGGGGGGGGATGGCTACACCTTC. It yields the protein CASTTGQGGDGYTF.

The CDR3, as DNA: TGTGCCAGCAAAAGACAGGGTACATCCGACGAGCAGTACTTC. As protein: CASKRQGTSDEQYF. The rearrangement joins TRBV6-5 to TRBJ2-7, with 7 bases aligning to TRBD1. CDR1 and CDR2 from the germline V gene are MNHEY and SVGAGI. With V trimmed by 7 bases and J by 5 bases, 11 bases remained unmatched. The CDR3 covers 14 residues.

In its sample, this clone was seen once. The V and J genes are TRBV7-9 and TRBJ2-3; 9 nucleotides agree with TRBD1. The germline V gene encodes CDR1 SEHNR and CDR2 FQNEAQ (reference sequence). Germline trimming cut 5 bases from V and 0 bases from J; bases unmatched to any gene: 6. CDR3 length: 16 residues. This CDR3 is CASSPRQGESTDTQYF. The CDR3 DNA is TGTGCCAGCAGCCCTCGACAGGGGGAAAGCACAGATACGCAGTATTTT. Full variable domain (outside the CDR3, taken from reference TRBV7-9 and TRBJ2-3): DTGVSQNPRHKITKRGQNVTFRCDPISEHNRLYWYRQTLGQGPEFLTYFQNEAQLEKSRLLSDRFSAERPKGSFSTLEIQRTEQGDSAMYLCASSPRQGESTDTQYFGPGTRLTVL.

The chain recombines TRBV19 with TRBJ2-2; D perhaps matches TRBD1 (5 bases). Germline loops: CDR1 LNHDA, CDR2 SQIVND (reference sequence). Trimming shortened V by 7 bases and J by 2 bases, and 11 bases separated the two germline ends. The CDR3 spans 14 residues. CDR3 loop: CASKRQTNTGELFF. The CDR3 nucleotides are TGTGCCAGTAAGAGACAGACCAACACCGGGGAGCTGTTTTTT.

The chain carries TRBV19 and TRBJ1-1; D uncertain. This CDR3 is built from 14 residues. Trimming took 5 bases from V and 2 from J, leaving 12 bases between them. Per the germline V gene, CDR1 is LNHDA and CDR2 is SQIVND (reference sequence). CDR3 residues: CASSPPRANTEAFF. The CDR3 DNA is TGTGCCAGTAGTCCCCCGCGGGCTAACACTGAAGCTTTCTTT.

The rearrangement uses TRBV7-7 and TRBJ2-5, with 11 bases identical to TRBD2. V trimming: 3 bases; J trimming: 5 bases; junction bases outside the gene matches: 5. The CDR3 runs to 15 residues. Germline V gene data show CDR1 as SSHAT and CDR2 as FNYEAQ (reference sequence). CDR3 nucleotides: TGTGCCAGCAGCTTTAGCGGGGGGGCGGAGGAGACCCAGTACTTC. This encodes CASSFSGGAEETQYF.

The chain combines TRBV7-9 with TRBJ2-1; 7 positions agree with TRBD2. Trimming at V came to 1 base and at J to 6 bases, leaving 12 bases not matched to a gene. The germline V gene has CDR1 SEHNR and CDR2 FQNEAQ (reference sequence). The CDR3 is made up of 17 amino acids. DNA of the CDR3: TGTGCCAGCAGCTTAGGTGCGACTAGCCGCGGCCCCAATGAGCAGTTCTTC. It codes for CASSLGATSRGPNEQFF.

This clone was counted once. The V call is TRBV9, the J call TRBJ2-1; 15 bases agree with TRBD2. The CDR3 extends over 17 amino acids. CDR1 and CDR2 from the germline V gene are SGDLS and YYNGEE. The V segment lost 8 bases and the J segment 8 bases; nucleotides outside the gene matches: 14. This CDR3 is CARGRGLAGGQCHEQFF. In DNA form, the CDR3 reads TGTGCCAGGGGGAGAGGACTAGCGGGAGGGCAATGCCATGAGCAGTTCTTC.

Here the CDR3 reads CASSEGALGIQYF. CDR3 bases: TGTGCCAGCAGTGAAGGGGCGCTGGGCATTCAGTACTTC. This chain links TRBV6-1 with TRBJ2-4, with D unresolved. Between the trimmed V and J ends, which lost 1 base and 9 bases, there was a span of 10 bases. The CDR3 totals 13 residues. The germline V gene has CDR1 MNHNS and CDR2 SASEGT.